This T cell receptor beta chain was identified during a study of blood T cell repertoires in COVID-19. About the research overall: There were acute and convalescent COVID-19 samples, and they came from the United States, Italy and Spain. In each case, the material was cDNA or gDNA derived from T cells, B-cell-depleted T cells, or PBMCs.

Enrollees, 18 to 89 years old, lived in 24 US areas. Original methodology: By means of reference gene primer amplification, nucleated cell counts were estimated. Assay used: immunoSEQ multiplex PCR; TCRdb lists only in-frame clones, some missing. D and trimming come from the DNA, and the V and J calls and clone size come from that table. The sample consists of 150,000 to 200,000 clones, 89% of them appearing once. The CDR3 length is 15 residues. Germline lookup yields CDR1 LGHDT and CDR2 YNNKEL (reference sequence). V shed 4 bases, J shed 3 bases, and the junction held 6 bases outside the gene matches.

This sequence joins TRBV3-1 (or the pseudogene TRBV3-2) and TRBJ2-7, with TRBD1 identical over 10 bases. The sample consisted of PBMCs or T cells enriched from blood (not recorded which). The sequence was collected from a woman aged 40 to 50 with acute COVID-19. CDR3 bases: TGTGCCAGCAGCCCAGGGGGACAGGGGCGCTACGAGCAGTACTTC. This encodes CASSPGGQGRYEQYF.